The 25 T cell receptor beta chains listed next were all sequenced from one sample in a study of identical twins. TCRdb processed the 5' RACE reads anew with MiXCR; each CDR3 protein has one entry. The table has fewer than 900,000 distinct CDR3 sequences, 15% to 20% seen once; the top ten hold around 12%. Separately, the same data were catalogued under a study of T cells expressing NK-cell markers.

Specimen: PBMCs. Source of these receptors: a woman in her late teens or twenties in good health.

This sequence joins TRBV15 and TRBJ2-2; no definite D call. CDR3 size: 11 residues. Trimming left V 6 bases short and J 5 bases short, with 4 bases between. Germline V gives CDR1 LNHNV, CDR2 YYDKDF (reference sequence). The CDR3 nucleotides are TGTGCCACCAGACGGACCGGGGAGCTGTTTTTT. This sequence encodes CATRRTGELFF.

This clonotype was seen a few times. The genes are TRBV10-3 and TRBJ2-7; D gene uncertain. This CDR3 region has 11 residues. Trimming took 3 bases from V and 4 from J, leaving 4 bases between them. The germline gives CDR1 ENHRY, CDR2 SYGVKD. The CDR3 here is CAISDKYEQYF. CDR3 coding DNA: TGTGCCATCAGTGATAAATACGAGCAGTACTTC.

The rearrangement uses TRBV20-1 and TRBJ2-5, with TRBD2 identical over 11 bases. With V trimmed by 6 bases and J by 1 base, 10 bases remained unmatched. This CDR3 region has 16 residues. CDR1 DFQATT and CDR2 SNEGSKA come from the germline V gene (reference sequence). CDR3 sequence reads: CSAPTSGGTLQETQYF. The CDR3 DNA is TGCAGTGCCCCTACTAGCGGGGGCACACTCCAAGAGACCCAGTACTTC.

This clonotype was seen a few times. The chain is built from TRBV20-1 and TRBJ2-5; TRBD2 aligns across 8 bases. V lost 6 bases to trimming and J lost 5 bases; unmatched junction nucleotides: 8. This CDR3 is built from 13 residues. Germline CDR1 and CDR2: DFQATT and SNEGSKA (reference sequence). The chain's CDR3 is CSATGGDGETQYF. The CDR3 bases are TGCAGTGCAACGGGAGGGGATGGGGAGACCCAGTACTTC.

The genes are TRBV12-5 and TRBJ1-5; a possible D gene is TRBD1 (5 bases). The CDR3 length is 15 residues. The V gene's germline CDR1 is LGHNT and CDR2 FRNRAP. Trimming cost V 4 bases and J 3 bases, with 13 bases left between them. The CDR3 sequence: CASGSETVLNQPQHF. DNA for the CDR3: TGTGCTAGTGGTTCCGAGACAGTTCTCAATCAGCCCCAGCATTTT.

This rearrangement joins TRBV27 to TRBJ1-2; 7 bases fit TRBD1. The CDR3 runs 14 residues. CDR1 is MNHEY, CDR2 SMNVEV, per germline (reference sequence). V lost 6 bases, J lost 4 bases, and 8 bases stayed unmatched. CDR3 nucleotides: TGTGCCAGCAGCCCATGGTGGACAGGCTATGGCTACACCTTC. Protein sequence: CASSPWWTGYGYTF.

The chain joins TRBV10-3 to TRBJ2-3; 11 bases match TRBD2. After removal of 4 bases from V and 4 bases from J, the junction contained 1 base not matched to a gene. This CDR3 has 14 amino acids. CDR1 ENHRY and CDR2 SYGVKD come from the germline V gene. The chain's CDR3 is CAISGTSGPDTQYF. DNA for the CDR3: TGTGCCATCAGTGGGACTAGCGGGCCAGATACGCAGTATTTT.

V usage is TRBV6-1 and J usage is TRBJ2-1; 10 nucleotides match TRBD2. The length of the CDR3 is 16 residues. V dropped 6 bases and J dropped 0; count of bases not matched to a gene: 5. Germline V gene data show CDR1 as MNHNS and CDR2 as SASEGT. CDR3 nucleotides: TGTGCCAGCAGCCTTAGCGGGAGGATCTCCTACAATGAGCAGTTCTTC. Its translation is CASSLSGRISYNEQFF.

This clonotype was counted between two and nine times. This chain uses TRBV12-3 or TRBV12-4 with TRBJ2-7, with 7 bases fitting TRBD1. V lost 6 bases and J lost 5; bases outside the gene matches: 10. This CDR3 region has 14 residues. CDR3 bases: TGTGCCAGCAGGACGACAGGGAGAGGCCACGAGCAGTACTTC. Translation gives CASRTTGRGHEQYF.

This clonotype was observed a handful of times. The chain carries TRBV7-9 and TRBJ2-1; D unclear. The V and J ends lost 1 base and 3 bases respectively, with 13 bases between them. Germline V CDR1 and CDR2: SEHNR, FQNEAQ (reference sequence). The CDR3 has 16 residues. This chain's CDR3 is CASSLGAGSFYNEQFF. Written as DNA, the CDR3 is TGTGCCAGCAGCTTAGGGGCCGGTTCTTTCTACAATGAGCAGTTCTTC.

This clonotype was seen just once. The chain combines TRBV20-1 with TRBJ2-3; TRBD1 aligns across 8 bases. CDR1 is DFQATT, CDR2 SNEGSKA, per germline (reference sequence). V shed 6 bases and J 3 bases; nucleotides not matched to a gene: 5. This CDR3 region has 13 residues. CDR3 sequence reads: CSADRQGTDTQYF. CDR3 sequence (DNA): TGCAGTGCGGATCGACAGGGGACAGATACGCAGTATTTT.

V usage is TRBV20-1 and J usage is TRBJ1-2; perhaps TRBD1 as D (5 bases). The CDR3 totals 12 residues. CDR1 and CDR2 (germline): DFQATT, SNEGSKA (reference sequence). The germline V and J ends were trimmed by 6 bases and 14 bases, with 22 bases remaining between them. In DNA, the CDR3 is TGCAGTGCCCGGGCGGCTGAGGGGAGGGAGACCTTC. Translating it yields CSARAAEGRETF.

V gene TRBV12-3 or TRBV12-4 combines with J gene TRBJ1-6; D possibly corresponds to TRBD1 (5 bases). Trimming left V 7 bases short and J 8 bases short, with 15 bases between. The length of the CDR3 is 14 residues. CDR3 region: CASTPYSRDSPLHF. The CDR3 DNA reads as TGTGCCAGCACCCCCTATTCCAGGGATTCACCCCTCCACTTT.

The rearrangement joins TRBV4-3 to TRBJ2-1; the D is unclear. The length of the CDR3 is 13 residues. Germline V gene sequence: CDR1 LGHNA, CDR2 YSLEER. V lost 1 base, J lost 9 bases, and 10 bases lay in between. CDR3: CASSQVGESEQFF. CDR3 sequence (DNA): TGCGCCAGCAGCCAAGTTGGCGAATCTGAGCAGTTCTTC.

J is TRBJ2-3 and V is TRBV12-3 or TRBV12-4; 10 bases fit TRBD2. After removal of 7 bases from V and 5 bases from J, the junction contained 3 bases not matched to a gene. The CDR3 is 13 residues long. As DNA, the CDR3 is TGTGCCAGCATAAGCGGGAGGGGAGATACGCAGTATTTT. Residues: CASISGRGDTQYF.

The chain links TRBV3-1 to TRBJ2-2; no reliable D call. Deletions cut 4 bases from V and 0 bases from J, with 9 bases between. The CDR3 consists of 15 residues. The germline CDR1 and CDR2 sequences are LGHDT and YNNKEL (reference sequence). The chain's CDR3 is CASSPTPSNTGELFF. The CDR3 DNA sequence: TGTGCCAGCAGCCCCACCCCATCGAACACCGGGGAGCTGTTTTTT.

CDR3 DNA: TGTGCCAGCAGCCTCTCTAGCGGGGGGAACGGGCAGTACTTC. This codes for CASSLSSGGNGQYF. The genes are TRBV12-3 or TRBV12-4 and TRBJ2-7, with TRBD2 identical over 11 bases. V lost 6 bases, J lost 9 bases, and 10 bases stayed unmatched. The CDR3 contains 14 residues.

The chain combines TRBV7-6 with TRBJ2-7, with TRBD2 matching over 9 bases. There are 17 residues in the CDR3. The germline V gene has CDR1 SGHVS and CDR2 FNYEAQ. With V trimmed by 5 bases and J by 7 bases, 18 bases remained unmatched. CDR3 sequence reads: CASSQIQRGDPVWEQYF. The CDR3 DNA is TGTGCCAGCAGCCAGATACAGCGGGGGGACCCCGTATGGGAGCAGTACTTC. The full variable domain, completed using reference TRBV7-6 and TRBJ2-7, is GAGVSQSPRYKVTKRGQDVALRCDPISGHVSLYWYRQALGQGPEFLTYFNYEAQQDKSGLPNDRFSAERPEGSISTLTIQRTEQRDSAMYRCASSQIQRGDPVWEQYFGPGTRLTVT.

The CDR3 DNA sequence: TGTGCCAGCAAGAAAGGACAGTCCAGGGTCAATGAGCAGTTCTTC. Translating it yields CASKKGQSRVNEQFF. The rearrangement uses TRBV6-1 and TRBJ2-1; possibly TRBD1 for D (6 bases). Germline-derived CDR1 and CDR2 are MNHNS and SASEGT. The germline V and J ends were trimmed by 7 bases and 6 bases, with 19 bases remaining between them. The CDR3 contains 15 residues.

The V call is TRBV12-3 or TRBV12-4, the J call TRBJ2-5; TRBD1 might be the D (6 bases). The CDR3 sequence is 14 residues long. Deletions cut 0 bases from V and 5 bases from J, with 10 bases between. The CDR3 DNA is TGTGCCAGCAGTTTAGCGGCAGGGGTGGAGACCCAGTACTTC. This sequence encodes CASSLAAGVETQYF.

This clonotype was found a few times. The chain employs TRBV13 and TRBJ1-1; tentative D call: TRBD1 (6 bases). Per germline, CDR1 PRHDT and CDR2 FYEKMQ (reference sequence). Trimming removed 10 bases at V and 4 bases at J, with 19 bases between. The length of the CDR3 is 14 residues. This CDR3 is CATNSMWGATEAFF. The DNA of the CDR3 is TGTGCCACCAACTCCATGTGGGGGGCCACTGAAGCTTTCTTT.

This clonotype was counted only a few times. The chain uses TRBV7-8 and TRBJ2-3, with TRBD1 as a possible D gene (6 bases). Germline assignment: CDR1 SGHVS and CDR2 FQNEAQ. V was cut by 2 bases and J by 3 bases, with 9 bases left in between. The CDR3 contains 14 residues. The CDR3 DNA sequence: TGTGCCAGCAGCTTATTAACAGGGACAGATACGCAGTATTTT. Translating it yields CASSLLTGTDTQYF.

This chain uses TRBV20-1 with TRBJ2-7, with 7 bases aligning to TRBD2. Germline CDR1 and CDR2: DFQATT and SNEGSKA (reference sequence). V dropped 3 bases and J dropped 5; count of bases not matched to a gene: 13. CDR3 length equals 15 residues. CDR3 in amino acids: CSARGGGIFPHEQYF. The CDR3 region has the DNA TGCAGTGCTAGGGGGGGGGGTATATTTCCCCACGAGCAGTACTTC.

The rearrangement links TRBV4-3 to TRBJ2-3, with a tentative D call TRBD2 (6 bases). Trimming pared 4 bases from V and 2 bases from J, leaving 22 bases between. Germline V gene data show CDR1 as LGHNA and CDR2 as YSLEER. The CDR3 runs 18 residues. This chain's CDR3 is CASSRAVGGTGNTDTQYF. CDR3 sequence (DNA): TGCGCCAGCAGCCGCGCAGTTGGCGGGACTGGAAACACAGATACGCAGTATTTT.

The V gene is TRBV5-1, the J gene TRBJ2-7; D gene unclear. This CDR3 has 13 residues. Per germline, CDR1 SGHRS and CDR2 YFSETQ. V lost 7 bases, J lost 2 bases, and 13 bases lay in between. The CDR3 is CASVADVTYEQYF. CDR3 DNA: TGCGCCAGCGTGGCGGACGTAACCTACGAGCAGTACTTC.